The entry below gives a single TCR beta chain sequence along with its context. 13 Jbeta primers and 60 Vbeta primers were used for the PCR. Clones were sequenced by immunoSEQ multiplex PCR, and TCRdb holds only the in-frame ones, with some missing. The profile shows a few hundred thousand clones, less than 85% of them singletons. The germline gives CDR1 LNHDA, CDR2 SQIVND (reference sequence). The CDR3 covers 15 residues. V lost 7 bases to trimming and J lost 4 bases; unmatched junction nucleotides: 10. The sample belongs to a study of cytomegalovirus exposure and HLA in healthy donors. Sequenced material: PBMCs. This chain links TRBV19 with TRBJ2-1; 7 bases agree with TRBD2. The clonotype was recovered from a girl under 10 years old in good health and CMV-seronegative. As DNA, the CDR3 is TGTGCCAGTAAAAATTCGGGGGGACTTTACAATGAGCAGTTCTTC. This gives the protein CASKNSGGLYNEQFF.